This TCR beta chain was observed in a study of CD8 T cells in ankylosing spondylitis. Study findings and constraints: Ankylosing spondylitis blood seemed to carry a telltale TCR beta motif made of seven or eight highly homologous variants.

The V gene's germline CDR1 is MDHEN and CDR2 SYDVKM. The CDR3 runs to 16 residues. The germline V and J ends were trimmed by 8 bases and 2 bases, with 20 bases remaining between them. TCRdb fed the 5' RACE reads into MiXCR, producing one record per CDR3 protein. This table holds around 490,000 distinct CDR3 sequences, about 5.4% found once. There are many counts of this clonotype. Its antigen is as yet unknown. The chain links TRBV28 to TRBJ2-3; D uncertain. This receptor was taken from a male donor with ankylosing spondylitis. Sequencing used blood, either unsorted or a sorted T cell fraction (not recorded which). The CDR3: CASLPRAGVLTDTQYF. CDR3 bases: TGTGCCAGCTTACCCCGGGCAGGAGTCCTCACAGATACGCAGTATTTT.